A selection of T cell receptor beta chains follows, all from one sample in a study of T cell repertoires in aging, cancer and after chemotherapy. TCRdb independently ran MiXCR on the multiplex PCR reads; one entry per CDR3 protein. The sample has about 13,000 distinct CDR3 sequences, roughly a quarter seen once. Source material: blood. The receptors originated from a human donor in good health. The CDR3 runs from the conserved cysteine through the conserved F or W. Fields, in order: V gene, clone size, J gene, D gene, CDR3 DNA, CDR3 protein. A D gene is named only where the DNA matches it firmly. A clone size is listed for some rows: how often the clone was seen (once, few, many), or a class if it is expanded.

v_call: TRBV11-2
clone_size: NA
j_call: TRBJ2-2
d_call: NA
cdr3_nt: TGTGCCAGCAGCTTATGGGGGGTGATTACCGGGGAGCTGTTTTTT
cdr3_aa: CASSLWGVITGELFF

v_call: TRBV30
clone_size: medium-sized
j_call: TRBJ1-1
d_call: TRBD1
cdr3_nt: TGTGCCTGGGATAACGACAGGGAGGCTTTCTTT
cdr3_aa: CAWDNDREAFF

v_call: TRBV7-2
clone_size: few
j_call: TRBJ1-1
d_call: NA
cdr3_nt: TGTGCCAGCAGCTCCCTACTAGGAGGAAGGGGTGAAGCTTTCTTT
cdr3_aa: CASSSLLGGRGEAFF

v_call: TRBV12-3/TRBV12-4
clone_size: few
j_call: TRBJ2-7
d_call: NA
cdr3_nt: TGTGCCAGCAGGTTGGGGGGAGTGTACGAGCAGTACTTC
cdr3_aa: CASRLGGVYEQYF

v_call: TRBV10-2
clone_size: medium-sized
j_call: TRBJ2-7
d_call: NA
cdr3_nt: TGCGCCAGCAGTGAGACCGACTACGAGCAGTACTTC
cdr3_aa: CASSETDYEQYF

v_call: TRBV28
clone_size: few
j_call: TRBJ1-2
d_call: NA
cdr3_nt: TGTGCCAGCAGTTTAGCAGTTGAAAGCGGCTACACCTTC
cdr3_aa: CASSLAVESGYTF

v_call: TRBV27
clone_size: few
j_call: TRBJ1-4
d_call: NA
cdr3_nt: TGTGCCAGCAGTATCAGTGCAACTAATGAAAAACTGTTTTTT
cdr3_aa: CASSISATNEKLFF

v_call: TRBV28
clone_size: NA
j_call: TRBJ2-3
d_call: NA
cdr3_nt: TGTGCCAGCAGTCCCCTGACAGTCGCAGATACGCAGTATTTT
cdr3_aa: CASSPLTVADTQYF

v_call: TRBV7-2
clone_size: medium-sized
j_call: TRBJ2-2
d_call: NA
cdr3_nt: TGTGCCAGCAGCCCAGAGGGGGTGTCCGGGGAGCTGTTTTTT
cdr3_aa: CASSPEGVSGELFF

v_call: TRBV6-6
clone_size: NA
j_call: TRBJ2-2
d_call: TRBD2
cdr3_nt: TGTGCCAGCAGTTACCCCGGACTAGCGGCAACCGGGGAGCTGTTTTTT
cdr3_aa: CASSYPGLAATGELFF

v_call: TRBV6-2/TRBV6-3
clone_size: NA
j_call: TRBJ2-4
d_call: NA
cdr3_nt: TGTGCCAGCAGCCGAGGGGCAAGCATCCTAGCCAAAAACATTCAGTACTTC
cdr3_aa: CASSRGASILAKNIQYF

v_call: TRBV5-1
clone_size: few
j_call: TRBJ1-2
d_call: TRBD1
cdr3_nt: TGCGCCAGCAGCCGGACAGGGGCGACCTATGGCTACACCTTC
cdr3_aa: CASSRTGATYGYTF

v_call: TRBV12-3/TRBV12-4
clone_size: few
j_call: TRBJ2-2
d_call: TRBD1
cdr3_nt: TGTGCCAGCAGACTACAGGGGTACACCGGGGAGCTGTTTTTT
cdr3_aa: CASRLQGYTGELFF

v_call: TRBV19
clone_size: medium-sized
j_call: TRBJ1-1
d_call: NA
cdr3_nt: TGTGCCAGTAGTATAGATCTCGTGAACACTGAAGCTTTCTTT
cdr3_aa: CASSIDLVNTEAFF

v_call: TRBV5-8
clone_size: NA
j_call: TRBJ2-3
d_call: TRBD1
cdr3_nt: TGTGCCAGCAGGGTTCAAGGGGGCTTCGTCCCAGATACGCAGTATTTT
cdr3_aa: CASRVQGGFVPDTQYF

v_call: TRBV7-3
clone_size: few
j_call: TRBJ2-7
d_call: TRBD1
cdr3_nt: TGTGCCAGCAGCGGGGACAGCCCTGAGCAGTACTTC
cdr3_aa: CASSGDSPEQYF

v_call: TRBV19
clone_size: few
j_call: TRBJ2-5
d_call: NA
cdr3_nt: TGTGCCAGTAGTATAGCTACGACTAACGGGGAGACCCAGTACTTC
cdr3_aa: CASSIATTNGETQYF

v_call: TRBV20-1
clone_size: few
j_call: TRBJ2-3
d_call: NA
cdr3_nt: TGCAGTGCTCCCCGGCCGGATACGCAGTATTTT
cdr3_aa: CSAPRPDTQYF

v_call: TRBV19
clone_size: few
j_call: TRBJ1-1
d_call: NA
cdr3_nt: TGTGCCAGTAGTATGGGGCGGATGAGGATCATGAACACTGAAGCTTTCTTT
cdr3_aa: CASSMGRMRIMNTEAFF

v_call: TRBV19
clone_size: medium-sized
j_call: TRBJ2-6
d_call: NA
cdr3_nt: TGTGCCAGTAGTATTCACATCTCTGGGGCCAACGTCCTGACTTTC
cdr3_aa: CASSIHISGANVLTF

v_call: TRBV6-1
clone_size: NA
j_call: TRBJ1-2
d_call: NA
cdr3_nt: TGTGCCAGCAGCGTCCGACAGGCTAACTATGGCTACACCTTC
cdr3_aa: CASSVRQANYGYTF

v_call: TRBV19
clone_size: NA
j_call: TRBJ1-1
d_call: NA
cdr3_nt: TGTGCCAGTAGAACGGGGGGGCTGACTGAAGCTTTCTTT
cdr3_aa: CASRTGGLTEAFF

v_call: TRBV5-1
clone_size: NA
j_call: TRBJ2-5
d_call: TRBD1
cdr3_nt: TGCGCCAGCAAGTCGACAGGGGGTATCCAAGAGACCCAGTACTTC
cdr3_aa: CASKSTGGIQETQYF

v_call: TRBV27
clone_size: NA
j_call: TRBJ1-5
d_call: NA
cdr3_nt: TGTGCCAGCAGCTCCCAGCAGGGAATGGAGTCAGCTCAGCCCCAGCATTTT
cdr3_aa: CASSSQQGMESAQPQHF

v_call: TRBV29-1
clone_size: medium-sized
j_call: TRBJ1-3
d_call: TRBD1
cdr3_nt: TGCAGCGTTGCAGGGGGAGCTGGAAACACCATATATTTT
cdr3_aa: CSVAGGAGNTIYF

v_call: TRBV6-6
clone_size: medium-sized
j_call: TRBJ1-1
d_call: NA
cdr3_nt: TGTGCCAGCAGTTTCGGCAGGGGAGGCACTGAAGCTTTCTTT
cdr3_aa: CASSFGRGGTEAFF

v_call: TRBV6-1
clone_size: medium-sized
j_call: TRBJ1-2
d_call: NA
cdr3_nt: TGTGCCAGCAGTGAAGGGTCAAGACCAAACTATGGCTACACCTTC
cdr3_aa: CASSEGSRPNYGYTF

v_call: TRBV19
clone_size: medium-sized
j_call: TRBJ1-5
d_call: NA
cdr3_nt: TGTGCCAGTAGGCAAAGGCAGGAGGTCGGCAATCAGCCCCAGCATTTT
cdr3_aa: CASRQRQEVGNQPQHF

v_call: TRBV6-6
clone_size: NA
j_call: TRBJ2-6
d_call: NA
cdr3_nt: TGTGCCAGCAGTTACTCGGGGGCCGGGGCCAACGTCCTGACTTTC
cdr3_aa: CASSYSGAGANVLTF

v_call: TRBV6-1
clone_size: medium-sized
j_call: TRBJ1-1
d_call: NA
cdr3_nt: TGTGCCAGCAGTGAAGGGGGAACTCAAGCTTTCTTT
cdr3_aa: CASSEGGTQAFF

v_call: TRBV24-1
clone_size: few
j_call: TRBJ1-2
d_call: NA
cdr3_nt: TGTGCCACCAGTGACCCCCGGACATCTAACTATGGCTACACCTTC
cdr3_aa: CATSDPRTSNYGYTF

v_call: TRBV6-4
clone_size: medium-sized
j_call: TRBJ2-3
d_call: TRBD2
cdr3_nt: TGTGCCAGCAGTGAGCGGGGGGGCACAGATACGCAGTATTTT
cdr3_aa: CASSERGGTDTQYF

v_call: TRBV18
clone_size: NA
j_call: TRBJ1-1
d_call: TRBD1
cdr3_nt: TGTGCCAGCTCACCCCCGGGACAGGGGGCAAACACTGAAGCTTTCTTT
cdr3_aa: CASSPPGQGANTEAFF

v_call: TRBV4-3
clone_size: few
j_call: TRBJ1-5
d_call: NA
cdr3_nt: TGCGCCAGCAGCCAAGATTCGGGGGGCGGTCAGCCCCAGCATTTT
cdr3_aa: CASSQDSGGGQPQHF

v_call: TRBV10-2
clone_size: few
j_call: TRBJ2-3
d_call: NA
cdr3_nt: TGCGCCAGCAGTGACGCTGGCCCGCAGTATTTT
cdr3_aa: CASSDAGPQYF

v_call: TRBV5-1
clone_size: once
j_call: TRBJ2-2
d_call: TRBD1
cdr3_nt: TGCGCCAGCAGCTCCCGGACAGGGGGGAACACCGGGGAGCTGTTTTTT
cdr3_aa: CASSSRTGGNTGELFF

v_call: TRBV29-1
clone_size: medium-sized
j_call: TRBJ2-4
d_call: NA
cdr3_nt: TGCAGTGTAGCGGAGACAAGTCCAATAGCCAAAAACATTCAGTACTTC
cdr3_aa: CSVAETSPIAKNIQYF

v_call: TRBV28
clone_size: NA
j_call: TRBJ1-1
d_call: NA
cdr3_nt: TGTGCCAGCAATTCCGGTCTTATAGGCACTGAAGCTTTCTTT
cdr3_aa: CASNSGLIGTEAFF

v_call: TRBV30
clone_size: NA
j_call: TRBJ1-1
d_call: NA
cdr3_nt: TGTGCCTGGAGTGCCGGACAGATAGGGGTAGCTGAAGCTTTCTTT
cdr3_aa: CAWSAGQIGVAEAFF

v_call: TRBV4-3
clone_size: few
j_call: TRBJ1-2
d_call: NA
cdr3_nt: TGCGCCAGCAGCCAAGACGTGGAAAGCGGCTACACCTTC
cdr3_aa: CASSQDVESGYTF

v_call: TRBV7-2
clone_size: NA
j_call: TRBJ1-1
d_call: NA
cdr3_nt: TGTGCCAGCAGCTCCCGGACGGGCCCCATGAACACTGAAGCTTTCTTT
cdr3_aa: CASSSRTGPMNTEAFF

v_call: TRBV14
clone_size: once
j_call: TRBJ2-5
d_call: NA
cdr3_nt: TGTGCCAGCAGCCAGCCGAGCGGGCAAGAGACCCAGTACTTC
cdr3_aa: CASSQPSGQETQYF

v_call: TRBV11-2
clone_size: NA
j_call: TRBJ2-2
d_call: NA
cdr3_nt: TGTGCCAGCAGCTTAGAGTTCGGTCGCGGGGAGCTGTTTTTT
cdr3_aa: CASSLEFGRGELFF

v_call: TRBV6-5
clone_size: NA
j_call: TRBJ1-2
d_call: NA
cdr3_nt: TGTGCCAGCAGTTACACTAGGGAATTCTATGGCTACACCTTC
cdr3_aa: CASSYTREFYGYTF

v_call: TRBV5-1
clone_size: NA
j_call: TRBJ1-2
d_call: NA
cdr3_nt: TGCGCCAGCAGCTTGGATTGGGAAGGCTACACCTTC
cdr3_aa: CASSLDWEGYTF

v_call: TRBV28
clone_size: few
j_call: TRBJ2-7
d_call: TRBD1
cdr3_nt: TGTGCCAGCAGGATCCGGACAGGAGATTACGAGCAGTACTTC
cdr3_aa: CASRIRTGDYEQYF

v_call: TRBV27
clone_size: NA
j_call: TRBJ2-1
d_call: TRBD2
cdr3_nt: TGTGCCAGCAGTTTAGGACTAGCGGGGGGCCGGCAGTTCTTC
cdr3_aa: CASSLGLAGGRQFF

v_call: TRBV20-1
clone_size: NA
j_call: TRBJ1-6
d_call: NA
cdr3_nt: TGCAGTGCTGCCGTCGATCGACGAAGCTCCTATAATTCACCCCTCCACTTT
cdr3_aa: CSAAVDRRSSYNSPLHF

v_call: TRBV5-6
clone_size: NA
j_call: TRBJ1-2
d_call: NA
cdr3_nt: TGTGCCAGCGGCTCGGGGGGGCGGAATGGCTACACCTTC
cdr3_aa: CASGSGGRNGYTF

v_call: TRBV20-1
clone_size: NA
j_call: TRBJ2-5
d_call: NA
cdr3_nt: TGCAGTGCTAGAGGGACGGCTGCTCAAGAGACCCAGTACTTC
cdr3_aa: CSARGTAAQETQYF

v_call: TRBV7-9
clone_size: few
j_call: TRBJ1-1
d_call: NA
cdr3_nt: TGTGCCAGCAGCTTTTCCAATGGGGGTGAAGCTTTCTTT
cdr3_aa: CASSFSNGGEAFF